This T cell receptor (beta chain) was recovered during a study of T cells after somatic rescue of genetic block (dated by TCRdb to the early 2020s). Broadly, across the study: What the study looked at was long-term robustness, specifically in a T-cell system that came about through somatic rescue of a genetic block in T-cell development.

Points on this clone: Its antigen specificity is not known. Base qualities are not recorded, but no much larger clone differs from it by a single base.

The protocol used for the library was the immunoSEQ multiplex PCR assay. TCRdb retrieved this table from immuneACCESS and kept in-frame rearrangements only. Not all clones are present; in checked studies, unresolved V genes account for under half, and no reason is known for the remainder. A total of tens of thousands of clones appear in this sample, roughly nine tenths of them only once. The biggest ten clones account for approximately 3% of the sample. From its cysteine to its phenylalanine, the CDR3 spans 15 amino acids. The read is trimmed to its CDR3 DNA, 45 bases read in frame from base 1. The germline V gene provides CDR1 MNHNS and CDR2 SASEGT. V is reduced by 6 bases and J by 6 bases, leaving a spacing of 18 bases between them.

Material for sequencing was peripheral blood mononuclear cells (PBMCs). This clonotype was obtained from a man aged 35 to 55. In this chain, TRBV6-1 is recombined with TRBJ1-5; too little of a D gene remains to name it. The nucleotide sequence reads as follows: TGTGCCAGCAGGCCGGGAGCCACGGGGTTTCAGCCCCAGCATTTT. Translated, it reads CASRPGATGFQPQHF.